The next 23 T cell receptor beta chains were all read from a single sample in a study of siplizumab effects on memory and regulatory T cells. Only in-frame clones appear in the TCRdb table, and some are missing; sequencing was by immunoSEQ multiplex PCR. The table records over 85,000 clones, 94% of them present only once. What was sequenced was non-Treg CD4+ T cells sorted from blood. The receptors were sampled from a human donor in good health.

This chain links TRBV9 with TRBJ1-1; no reliable D call. The CDR3 consists of 13 residues. Germline-derived CDR1 and CDR2 are SGDLS and YYNGEE. V dropped 4 bases and J dropped 1 base, with 8 bases sitting between them. CDR3 sequence: CASSPVRNTEAFF. CDR3 DNA: TGTGCCAGCAGCCCTGTTCGGAACACTGAAGCTTTCTTT.

The chain is built from TRBV7-8 and TRBJ2-7; tentatively, D is TRBD2 (7 bases). This CDR3 contains 14 residues. Trimming took off 3 bases at V and 2 bases at J, with 11 bases between the two ends. Looked up from germline, CDR1 is SGHVS and CDR2 is FQNEAQ. CDR3: CASSFGGGPYEQYF. In nucleotides, the CDR3 is TGTGCCAGCAGCTTTGGGGGGGGCCCCTACGAGCAGTACTTC.

The V gene is TRBV2, the J gene TRBJ1-1; D ambiguous. The V gene lost 6 bases and the J gene lost 1 base, with 18 bases spanning the gap. The CDR3 is 16 amino acids. Germline values: CDR1 SNHLY, CDR2 FYNNEI. CDR3 coding DNA: TGTGCCAGCAGACTTCCTCGGGGAGATTCGAACACTGAAGCTTTCTTT. As protein: CASRLPRGDSNTEAFF.

The V and J genes are TRBV5-5 and TRBJ2-7, with 7 bases lining up with TRBD1. The CDR3 is made up of 17 amino acids. Germline CDR1 SGHKS, CDR2 YYEKEE (reference sequence). J was trimmed by 1 base and V by 3 bases; bases with no gene match: 13. The CDR3 coding sequence is TGTGCCAGCAGCTGGGCGGGCGGCAGGGGGAATTCCTACGAGCAGTACTTC. Amino acid sequence: CASSWAGGRGNSYEQYF.

The J gene is TRBJ1-4, the V gene TRBV15, with D possibly TRBD1 on 6 matching bases. The CDR3 spans 13 residues. V was shortened by 9 bases and J by 7 bases, with 15 bases between the two germline ends. Germline CDR1 is LNHNV and CDR2 is YYDKDF (reference sequence). DNA for the CDR3: TGTGCCACGCGCCCGGGACACCGTGAAAAACTGTTTTTT. Its translation is CATRPGHREKLFF.

The genes are TRBV4-1 and TRBJ2-7; D perhaps matches TRBD2 (5 bases). In germline, CDR1 is MGHRA, CDR2 YSYEKL. V was shortened by 1 base and J by 1 base, with 11 bases between the two germline ends. This CDR3 spans 15 amino acids. CDR3 residues: CASSQADRESYEQYF. In nucleotides, the CDR3 is TGCGCCAGCAGCCAAGCTGACCGGGAATCCTACGAGCAGTACTTC.

V is TRBV11-3 and J is TRBJ2-7; TRBD1 matches at 8 bases. CDR3 length equals 14 residues. The junction had 10 bases not matched to a gene; V was cut back by 5 bases and J by 7 bases. Germline CDR1 SGHNT, CDR2 YENEEA. CDR3 DNA sequence: TGTGCCAGCAGCGGGTTTCAGGGGGCTAAGGAGCAGTACTTC. It is translated as CASSGFQGAKEQYF.

In its sample, this clone was seen once. V is TRBV7-9 and J is TRBJ2-5; D ambiguous. CDR1 and CDR2 (germline): SEHNR, FQNEAQ (reference sequence). The CDR3 length is 14 residues. V lost 3 bases and J lost 0, with 8 bases in between. CDR3 DNA: TGTGCCAGCAGCTTTCGGCAGGACCAAGAGACCCAGTACTTC. This gives the protein CASSFRQDQETQYF.

Concerning this clone: The same CDR3 can be traced to other DNA sequences in this sample. V usage is TRBV9 and J usage is TRBJ1-4; D not certain. The germline gives CDR1 SGDLS, CDR2 YYNGEE. Between the trimmed V and J ends, which lost 0 bases and 7 bases, there was a span of 10 bases. The CDR3 is 14 amino acids. CDR3 bases: TGTGCCAGCAGCGTAGACCAAGGCGGTGAAAAACTGTTTTTT. Its translation: CASSVDQGGEKLFF.

The V call is TRBV2, the J call TRBJ2-7; 8 bases are shared with TRBD2. Unmatched junction bases numbered 7, after V lost 6 bases and J lost 6 bases. The CDR3 covers 13 residues. Germline V gives CDR1 SNHLY, CDR2 FYNNEI. Here the CDR3 reads CASRERERGEQYF. CDR3 nucleotides: TGTGCCAGCAGGGAGCGGGAGAGGGGCGAGCAGTACTTC.

The chain recombines TRBV7-3 with TRBJ2-4; 12 bases are shared with TRBD2. Germline CDR1 is SGHTA and CDR2 is FQGTGA. V gave up 3 bases and J gave up 0 bases; unmatched junction bases: 0. The CDR3 spans 16 residues. The DNA of the CDR3 is TGTGCCAGCAGCTTGACTAGCGGGAGAGCCAAAAACATTCAGTACTTC. Translating it yields CASSLTSGRAKNIQYF.

This clone was detected only once. The chain combines TRBV7-9 with TRBJ1-2; D is uncertain. CDR1 is SEHNR, CDR2 FQNEAQ, per germline (reference sequence). There are 11 residues in the CDR3. V lost 2 bases and J 8 bases, leaving 6 bases between the germline ends. The CDR3 DNA sequence: TGTGCCAGCAGCTTAAATTTAGGCTACACCTTC. It translates to CASSLNLGYTF.

The genes are TRBV7-3 and TRBJ2-7; 8 bases map to TRBD2. Germline V gives CDR1 SGHTA, CDR2 FQGTGA. The V gene end was trimmed by 4 bases and the J gene end by 2 bases; junction bases not matched to a gene: 4. This CDR3 is built from 14 residues. CDR3 nucleotides: TGTGCCAGCAGCTCCGGAGCGGGGGCCTACGAGCAGTACTTC. It is translated as CASSSGAGAYEQYF.

The chain has TRBV19 and TRBJ2-6; D remains unclear. This CDR3 comprises 15 residues. Germline-derived CDR1 and CDR2 are LNHDA and SQIVND (reference sequence). The V end lost 7 bases, the J end lost 2 bases, and 12 bases lay between the germline ends. CDR3 protein: CASKSEWAGANVLTF. The CDR3 DNA reads TGTGCCAGTAAAAGTGAGTGGGCTGGGGCCAACGTCCTGACTTTC.

The V call is TRBV7-2, the J call TRBJ2-5; 7 bases fit TRBD1. CDR1 SGHTA and CDR2 FQGNSA come from the germline V gene. There are 14 residues in the CDR3. V shed 1 base, J shed 6 bases, and the junction held 5 bases outside the gene matches. CDR3 nucleotide sequence: TGTGCCAGCAGCTTAGAGGGGGCAAGGCAGACCCAGTACTTC. Translated: CASSLEGARQTQYF.

The rearrangement uses TRBV4-1 and TRBJ1-5, with no clear D. Trimming took 0 bases from V and 2 from J, leaving 8 bases between them. The CDR3 consists of 15 residues. Germline V gene sequence: CDR1 MGHRA, CDR2 YSYEKL. The CDR3 loop reads CASSQELFGNQPQHF. CDR3 bases: TGCGCCAGCAGCCAAGAACTATTCGGCAATCAGCCCCAGCATTTT.

The V call is TRBV9, the J call TRBJ1-1; no firm D call. In germline, CDR1 is SGDLS, CDR2 YYNGEE. The ends were cut back, 0 bases at V and 2 bases at J, with 5 bases in the middle. This CDR3 has 13 residues. The CDR3 loop is CASSVAANTEAFF. The CDR3 nucleotides are TGTGCCAGCAGCGTAGCAGCTAACACTGAAGCTTTCTTT.

The chain couples TRBV5-4 to TRBJ2-5, with unresolved D. V was cut by 4 bases and J by 5 bases, with 18 bases left in between. The germline gives CDR1 SGHNT, CDR2 YYREEE (reference sequence). The CDR3 has 15 residues. CDR3 coding DNA: TGTGCCAGCAGCCAAAGGACCGGAGTGAGGGAGACCCAGTACTTC. Translation: CASSQRTGVRETQYF.

The chain joins TRBV5-4 to TRBJ2-1, with TRBD2 matching 14 bases. The V gene's germline CDR1 is SGHNT and CDR2 YYREEE (reference sequence). Trimming at V came to 2 bases and at J to 2 bases, leaving 6 bases not matched to a gene. The CDR3 extends over 18 amino acids. This CDR3 reads CASSFGTSGRGAYNEQFF. CDR3 DNA sequence: TGTGCCAGCAGCTTTGGGACTAGCGGGAGAGGCGCCTACAATGAGCAGTTCTTC.

The V gene is TRBV9, the J gene TRBJ1-3; D remains ambiguous. This CDR3 comprises 17 residues. CDR1 and CDR2 from the germline V gene are SGDLS and YYNGEE. The ends were cut back, 0 bases at V and 0 bases at J, with 13 bases in the middle. CDR3: CASSVEGGQRSGNTIYF. The CDR3 DNA sequence: TGTGCCAGCAGCGTAGAGGGAGGGCAACGCTCTGGAAACACCATATATTTT.

This chain uses TRBV27 with TRBJ1-6; no reliable D call. This CDR3 comprises 18 residues. Germline CDR1 reads MNHEY; CDR2 reads SMNVEV (reference sequence). Trimming took off 2 bases at V and 1 base at J, with 15 bases between the two ends. CDR3 sequence (DNA): TGTGCCAGCAGTTTAAGCATAGGATTCGGATCCTATAATTCACCCCTCCACTTT. It yields the protein CASSLSIGFGSYNSPLHF.

V is TRBV2 and J is TRBJ1-5; no reliable D call. CDR1 is SNHLY and CDR2 is FYNNEI in the germline V gene. V lost 6 bases and J lost 5, with 20 bases in between. There are 16 residues in the CDR3. CDR3 bases: TGTGCCAGCAGCCCCAGAGGCGTGGGAAGCTATCAGCCCCAGCATTTT. This translates into CASSPRGVGSYQPQHF. Supplemented by reference TRBV2 and TRBJ1-5, the full variable domain reads EPEVTQTPSHQVTQMGQEVILRCVPISNHLYFYWYRQILGQKVEFLVSFYNNEISEKSEIFDDQFSVERPDGSNFTLKIRSTKLEDSAMYFCASSPRGVGSYQPQHFGDGTRLSIL.

This rearrangement joins TRBV9 to TRBJ1-4; TRBD1 aligns across 7 bases. Germline lookup yields CDR1 SGDLS and CDR2 YYNGEE. The CDR3 consists of 18 residues. V lost 2 bases and J lost 5; bases outside the gene matches: 15. The CDR3 DNA sequence: TGTGCCAGCAGCGTGGGGAAACTTACAGGGGACCTCAATGAAAAACTGTTTTTT. This translates into CASSVGKLTGDLNEKLFF.